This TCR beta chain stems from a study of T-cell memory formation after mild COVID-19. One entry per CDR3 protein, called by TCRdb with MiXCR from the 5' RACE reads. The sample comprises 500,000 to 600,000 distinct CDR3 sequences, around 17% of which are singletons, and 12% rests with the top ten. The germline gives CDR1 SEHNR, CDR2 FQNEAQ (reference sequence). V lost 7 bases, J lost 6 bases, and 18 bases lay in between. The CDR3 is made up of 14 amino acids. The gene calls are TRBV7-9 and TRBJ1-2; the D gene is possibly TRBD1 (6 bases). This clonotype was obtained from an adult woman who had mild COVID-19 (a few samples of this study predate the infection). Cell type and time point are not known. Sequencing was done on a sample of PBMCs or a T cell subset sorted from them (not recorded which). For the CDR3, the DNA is TGTGCCAGCACTGACCCGGGACAACATCATGGCTACACCTTC. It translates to CASTDPGQHHGYTF.